Below, 29 T cell receptor beta chains from the same sample are listed, as sequenced in a study of T cells in Graves' hyperthyroidism and ophthalmopathy. RNA transcripts yielded amplified TCR beta CDR3 regions. Carried out on the TCR CDR3, a first-round RT-PCR used the HTBI primer set. TCRdb used MiXCR to reprocess the multiplex PCR reads, holding one entry per CDR3 protein. The sample shows over 45,000 distinct CDR3 sequences, around half of them seen only once. Material for sequencing was blood. The origin of the receptors is a woman in her 30s with Graves' ophthalmopathy.

This clonotype was seen at least ten times. The chain is built from TRBV7-6 and TRBJ2-5, with D perhaps TRBD2 (5 bases). CDR3 length: 13 amino acids. The V gene lost 7 bases and the J gene lost 1 base, with 10 bases spanning the gap. Germline values: CDR1 SGHVS, CDR2 FNYEAQ. Here the CDR3 reads CASNSGLQETQYF. In DNA form, the CDR3 reads TGTGCCAGCAATTCCGGACTCCAAGAGACCCAGTACTTC.

Comments on this clonotype: No conserved phenylalanine or tryptophan is present at the end of the CDR3, so a read error is the likely explanation. The CDR3 sequence is CASSSGTDFYGYTS. The CDR3 DNA sequence: TGTGCCAGCAGTTCCGGGACAGACTTTTATGGCTACACCTCC. V is TRBV27 and J is TRBJ1-2; TRBD1 matches at 7 bases. With 4 bases clipped from V and 5 bases from J, the junction kept 7 bases outside the gene matches. Germline V CDR1 and CDR2: MNHEY, SMNVEV (reference sequence). This CDR3 has 14 residues.

The genes are TRBV7-9 and TRBJ2-7; 7 bases agree with TRBD2. CDR1 is SEHNR, CDR2 FQNEAQ, per germline (reference sequence). The CDR3 runs 15 residues. Trimming removed 1 base from V and 3 bases from J; junction bases left unmatched: 6. The CDR3 reads CASSLVSGLLYEQYF. As DNA, the CDR3 is TGTGCCAGCAGCTTAGTTTCGGGACTACTCTACGAGCAGTACTTC.

This clonotype appeared once. The CDR3 ends on some other residue instead of the conserved phenylalanine or tryptophan, so this is likely a read error. The chain uses TRBV7-2 and TRBJ2-7, with TRBD1 as a possible D gene (5 bases). Between the trimmed V and J ends, which lost 1 base and 9 bases, there was a span of 22 bases. Germline loops: CDR1 SGHTA, CDR2 FQGNSA. This CDR3 is 16 amino acids long. As DNA, the CDR3 is TGTGCCAGCAGCTTAGTTGGCAGGGCGACCGGACCCGCGCAGTACTGC. Its translation: CASSLVGRATGPAQYC.

This clonotype was recorded at least ten times. The chain couples TRBV2 to TRBJ2-7; TRBD1 or TRBD2 may be the D gene (5 bases each). Trimming left V 4 bases short and J 9 bases short, with 19 bases between. CDR3 length equals 14 residues. The germline V gene encodes CDR1 SNHLY and CDR2 FYNNEI. The CDR3 coding sequence is TGTGCCAGCAGTGTAGGGACGGAGAATCAGGGGCAGTACTTC. Its translation: CASSVGTENQGQYF.

There are a few counts of this clonotype. V is TRBV5-1 and J is TRBJ2-3; TRBD2 agrees at 9 bases. Germline-derived CDR1 and CDR2 are SGHRS and YFSETQ. This CDR3 region has 16 residues. With V trimmed by 3 bases and J by 2 bases, 7 bases remained unmatched. CDR3 nucleotides: TGCGCCAGCAGCTCGGTTAGCGGGAGTTACACAGATACGCAGTATTTT. This codes for CASSSVSGSYTDTQYF.

By sample fraction, this clonotype is large. The gene calls are TRBV10-3 and TRBJ2-7, with TRBD1 matching over 9 bases. This CDR3 contains 14 residues. Germline CDR1 reads ENHRY; CDR2 reads SYGVKD. With 6 bases clipped from V and 5 bases from J, the junction kept 8 bases outside the gene matches. CDR3 sequence: CAIRPGQGFNEQYF. CDR3 bases: TGTGCCATCAGACCGGGACAGGGCTTTAACGAGCAGTACTTC.

A note on this clonotype: The conserved closing phenylalanine or tryptophan is absent in this CDR3, likely reflecting a read error. The DNA is left out, because the CDR3 cannot be placed on it with certainty; the CDR3 is given as TCRdb lists it. The V and J genes are TRBV12-3 or TRBV12-4 and TRBJ1-2. The CDR3 totals 14 residues, both ends included. The CDR3 region is CASSLGRGNYGHTL.

This clonotype has a count of ten or more. The chain is built from TRBV2 and TRBJ2-7, with D perhaps matching TRBD1 (5 bases). This CDR3 is 12 amino acids long. CDR1 is SNHLY, CDR2 FYNNEI, per germline. V was cut by 5 bases and J by 6 bases, with 11 bases left in between. CDR3 nucleotide sequence: TGTGCCAGCAGTACCCAGGGTTTCGAGCAGTACTTC. Translated, it gives CASSTQGFEQYF. Variable domain in full (rest from reference TRBV2 and TRBJ2-7): EPEVTQTPSHQVTQMGQEVILRCVPISNHLYFYWYRQILGQKVEFLVSFYNNEISEKSEIFDDQFSVERPDGSNFTLKIRSTKLEDSAMYFCASSTQGFEQYFGPGTRLTVT.

The V and J genes are TRBV12-3 or TRBV12-4 and TRBJ2-7; D not resolved. The CDR3 runs 13 residues. V lost 1 base, J lost 7 bases, and 11 bases lay in between. CDR3: CASSLVQYKEQYF. For the CDR3, the DNA is TGTGCCAGCAGTTTAGTACAATACAAGGAGCAGTACTTC.

V gene TRBV10-3 combines with J gene TRBJ2-1; D is perhaps TRBD1 (6 bases). The CDR3 spans 12 residues. V lost 6 bases and J lost 9, with 12 bases in between. Germline V gene data show CDR1 as ENHRY and CDR2 as SYGVKD. In DNA, the CDR3 is TGTGCCATCAGGACAGGAACCGGTGAGCAGTTCTTC. Encoded protein: CAIRTGTGEQFF.

At least ten counts were recorded for this clonotype. The limits of the CDR3 on the DNA are not certain, so only TCRdb's listed CDR3 is given. The chain uses TRBV11-1 and TRBJ2-3; TRBD2, the D gene given by the table, was not confirmed from the DNA. Germline assignment: CDR1 SGHAT and CDR2 FQDESV (reference sequence). The CDR3 extends over 17 residues, inclusive of both ends. The CDR3: CASSPNLLRANTDTQYF.

This clonotype is labeled as medium-sized. The chain employs TRBV9 and TRBJ2-3; D unclear. V was pared by 4 bases and J by 6 bases, with 6 bases between. The CDR3 runs to 11 residues. The germline gives CDR1 SGDLS, CDR2 YYNGEE. The CDR3 loop reads CASSLGDTQYF. Here the CDR3 DNA reads TGTGCCAGCAGCTTGGGCGATACGCAGTATTTT.

Comment on this clonotype: A single base separates this from a much larger clone, so it may be a read error. The CDR3 DNA follows: TGTGCCGGCAGTGGTCCCCGGGGGTTGGACTATGGCTACACCTTC. This encodes CAGSGPRGLDYGYTF. The genes are TRBV6-1 and TRBJ1-2; D perhaps matches TRBD1 (5 bases). Germline CDR1 MNHNS, CDR2 SASEGT. The CDR3 is 15 residues long.

This clonotype showed up just once. This may arise from a read error, as a much more abundant clone is one base away. The chain recombines TRBV25-1 with TRBJ2-7; 10 positions agree with TRBD1. The J segment lost 0 bases and the V segment lost 8 bases, leaving 10 bases of the junction unmatched. Germline assignment: CDR1 MGHDK and CDR2 SYGVNS. The CDR3 has 16 residues. The CDR3 sequence is CASGPLGTGDSYEQYF. Written as DNA, the CDR3 is TGTGCCAGCGGTCCTCTAGGGACAGGGGACTCCTACGAGCAGTACTTC.

This clonotype was counted at least ten times. The rearrangement uses TRBV11-2 and TRBJ1-1; D is perhaps TRBD1 (5 bases). Germline V gives CDR1 SGHAT, CDR2 FQNNGV. V was clipped by 2 bases and J by 7 bases, with 14 bases between them. The CDR3 length is 14 residues. This CDR3 reads CASSLFSGPFEAFF. CDR3 DNA: TGTGCCAGCAGCTTATTTTCAGGGCCTTTTGAAGCTTTCTTT.

This clonotype was recorded at least ten times. The CDR3 nucleotides are TGTGCCAGTAATAGGGGCTATGGGCAGTTCTTC. This sequence encodes CASNRGYGQFF. The chain carries TRBV19 and TRBJ2-1; weak D call: TRBD1 (5 bases). V lost 7 bases to trimming and J lost 12 bases, with 13 bases between them. Germline-derived CDR1 and CDR2 are LNHDA and SQIVND (reference sequence). The CDR3 contains 11 residues.

This clonotype was seen at least ten times. The genes are TRBV19 and TRBJ2-5, with D perhaps matching TRBD1 or TRBD2 (5 bases each). V lost 6 bases, J lost 4 bases, and 18 bases lay in between. CDR1 is LNHDA, CDR2 SQIVND, per germline (reference sequence). The CDR3 runs to 15 residues. The CDR3 protein is CASRSPRAGRETQYF. In DNA form, the CDR3 reads TGTGCCAGTAGATCGCCGCGGGCAGGGCGAGAGACCCAGTACTTC.

This clonotype appeared many times. The chain joins TRBV19 to TRBJ2-1, with a weak D call TRBD1 (5 bases). The CDR3 is made up of 15 amino acids. Trimming shortened V by 5 bases and J by 2 bases, and 13 bases separated the two germline ends. The germline V gene has CDR1 LNHDA and CDR2 SQIVND (reference sequence). CDR3 in amino acids: CASSDQGPAYNEQFF. The CDR3 DNA reads TGTGCCAGTAGTGACCAGGGTCCGGCCTACAATGAGCAGTTCTTC. The full variable domain, completed using reference TRBV19 and TRBJ2-1, is DGGITQSPKYLFRKEGQNVTLSCEQNLNHDAMYWYRQDPGQGLRLIYYSQIVNDFQKGDIAEGYSVSREKKESFPLTVTSAQKNPTAFYLCASSDQGPAYNEQFFGPGTRLTVL.

This clonotype was recorded many times. The genes are TRBV28 and TRBJ2-3; D is uncertain. Germline CDR1 and CDR2: MDHEN and SYDVKM. V lost 6 bases and J lost 3, with 4 bases in between. This CDR3 region has 11 residues. CDR3 sequence: CASRWTDTQYF. The CDR3 bases are TGTGCCAGCAGATGGACAGATACGCAGTATTTT. Variable domain in full (rest from reference TRBV28 and TRBJ2-3): DVKVTQSSRYLVKRTGEKVFLECVQDMDHENMFWYRQDPGLGLRLIYFSYDVKMKEKGDIPEGYSVSREKKERFSLILESASTNQTSMYLCASRWTDTQYFGPGTRLTVL.

This clonotype occurred many times. The chain uses TRBV12-5 and TRBJ2-7; 11 positions match TRBD1. V dropped 2 bases and J dropped 3; count of bases not matched to a gene: 6. Germline CDR1 reads LGHNT; CDR2 reads FRNRAP. CDR3 length: 16 residues. The CDR3 reads CASGLPTGTGGYEQYF. The CDR3 nucleotides are TGTGCTAGTGGTTTGCCGACCGGGACAGGGGGCTACGAGCAGTACTTC.

There are many counts of this clonotype. The chain uses TRBV6-5 and TRBJ1-5; the D gene is possibly TRBD1 (5 bases). CDR1 is MNHEY, CDR2 SVGAGI, per germline. The V gene lost 2 bases and the J gene lost 0 bases, with 8 bases spanning the gap. The CDR3 has 15 amino acids. The CDR3 protein is CASSYGGNSNQPQHF. Here the CDR3 DNA reads TGTGCCAGCAGTTACGGGGGAAATAGCAATCAGCCCCAGCATTTT.

This clonotype was counted at least ten times. The V and J genes are TRBV24-1 and TRBJ2-1; no firm D call. CDR1 and CDR2 (germline): KGHDR, SFDVKD. Trimming left V 0 bases short and J 7 bases short, with 18 bases between. The CDR3 contains 17 residues. DNA of the CDR3: TGTGCCACCAGTGATTTGTCGAGCCACGAGAAGCAGAATGAGCAGTTCTTC. Translation: CATSDLSSHEKQNEQFF.

There are many counts of this clonotype. V gene TRBV6-2 or TRBV6-3 combines with J gene TRBJ2-5; the match to TRBD2 covers 7 bases. CDR3 length: 15 amino acids. Germline values: CDR1 MNHEY, CDR2 SVGEGT. V gave up 2 bases and J gave up 7 bases; unmatched junction bases: 10. The CDR3 is CASSYRASGGSTQYF. Written as DNA, the CDR3 is TGTGCCAGCAGTTACCGGGCTAGCGGTGGATCGACCCAGTACTTC.

In its sample, this clonotype was seen many times. The rearrangement uses TRBV12-3 or TRBV12-4 and TRBJ2-7; the match to TRBD2 covers 9 bases. J gave up 2 bases and V 6 bases, and 8 bases lay outside the gene matches. This CDR3 has 15 amino acids. The CDR3 protein is CASSTSGRPPYEQYF. Written as DNA, the CDR3 is TGTGCCAGCAGCACCAGCGGGAGGCCACCCTACGAGCAGTACTTC.

This clonotype occurred once. The chain employs TRBV24-1 and TRBJ2-1; D is unclear. CDR3 length equals 14 residues. CDR1 is KGHDR, CDR2 SFDVKD, per germline. V lost 3 bases to trimming and J lost 5 bases, with 10 bases between them. CDR3 coding DNA: TGTGCCACCAGTGATGCCGGGCAGGACAATGAGCAGTTCTTC. This translates into CATSDAGQDNEQFF.

A note on this clonotype: One base away lies a much larger clone, so this may be a sequencing read error. This chain links TRBV4-1 with TRBJ1-3; D call uncertain. The CDR3 runs to 15 residues. Germline values: CDR1 MGHRA, CDR2 YSYEKL. Trimming stripped 1 base from V and 2 bases from J, with 9 bases between. CDR3 nucleotide sequence: TGCGCCAGCAGCCAAGTTTGGATCCCTGGAAACACCATATATTTT. Protein product: CASSQVWIPGNTIYF.

The V gene is TRBV5-1, the J gene TRBJ1-1, with 10 bases that match TRBD1. Trimming at V came to 4 bases and at J to 10 bases, leaving 4 bases not matched to a gene. CDR1 is SGHRS, CDR2 YFSETQ, per germline. The CDR3 spans 12 residues. The CDR3 DNA is TGCGCCAGCAGCAGGGACAGGGGAGCAGCTTTCTTT. Translated: CASSRDRGAAFF.

This clonotype was detected many times. This chain links TRBV14 with TRBJ1-2; D is undetermined. Germline V gene data show CDR1 as SGHDN and CDR2 as FVKESK. The CDR3 is 15 residues long. Trimming cost V 0 bases and J 4 bases, with 12 bases left between them. In nucleotides, the CDR3 is TGTGCCAGCAGCCAAGATTTACGGGCTGGCTATGGCTACACCTTC. This encodes CASSQDLRAGYGYTF.